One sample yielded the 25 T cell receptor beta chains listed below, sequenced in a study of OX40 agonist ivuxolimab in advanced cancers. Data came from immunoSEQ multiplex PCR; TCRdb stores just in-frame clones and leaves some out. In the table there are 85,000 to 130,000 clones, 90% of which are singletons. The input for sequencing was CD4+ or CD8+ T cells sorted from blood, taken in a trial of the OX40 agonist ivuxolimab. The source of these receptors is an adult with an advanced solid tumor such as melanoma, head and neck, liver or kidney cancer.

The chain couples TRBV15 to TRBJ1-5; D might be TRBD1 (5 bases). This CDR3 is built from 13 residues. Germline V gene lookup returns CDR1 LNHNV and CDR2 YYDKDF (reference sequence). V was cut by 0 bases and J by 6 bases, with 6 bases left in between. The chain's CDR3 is CATSRERGQPQHF. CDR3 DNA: TGTGCCACCAGCAGAGAAAGGGGTCAGCCCCAGCATTTT.

The CDR3 sequence is CASNLRQGNEKLFF. In nucleotides, the CDR3 is TGTGCCAGCAACCTGCGGCAGGGTAACGAAAAACTGTTTTTT. The V gene is TRBV28, the J gene TRBJ1-4, with TRBD1 as a possible D gene (5 bases). CDR3 size: 14 residues. The germline CDR1 and CDR2 sequences are MDHEN and SYDVKM. V lost 7 bases and J lost 8, with 17 bases in between.

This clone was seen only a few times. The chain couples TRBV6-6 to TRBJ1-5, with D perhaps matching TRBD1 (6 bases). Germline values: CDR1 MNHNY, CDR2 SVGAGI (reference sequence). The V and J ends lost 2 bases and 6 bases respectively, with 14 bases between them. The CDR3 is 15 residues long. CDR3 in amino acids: CASSYGGRVAQPQHF. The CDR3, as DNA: TGTGCCAGCAGTTACGGGGGGCGAGTAGCTCAGCCCCAGCATTTT.

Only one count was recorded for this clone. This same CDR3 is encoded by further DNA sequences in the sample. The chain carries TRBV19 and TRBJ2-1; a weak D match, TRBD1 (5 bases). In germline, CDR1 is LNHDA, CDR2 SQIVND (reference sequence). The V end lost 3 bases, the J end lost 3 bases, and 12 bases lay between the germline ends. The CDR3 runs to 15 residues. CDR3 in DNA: TGTGCCAGTAGTATTCGGCAGGGCCTCTACAATGAGCAGTTCTTC. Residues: CASSIRQGLYNEQFF.

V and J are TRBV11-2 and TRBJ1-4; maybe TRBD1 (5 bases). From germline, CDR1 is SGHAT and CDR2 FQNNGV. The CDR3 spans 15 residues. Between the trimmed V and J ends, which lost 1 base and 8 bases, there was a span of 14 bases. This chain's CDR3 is CASSLAGGFWEKLFF. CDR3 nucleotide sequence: TGTGCCAGCAGCTTAGCCGGGGGTTTTTGGGAAAAACTGTTTTTT. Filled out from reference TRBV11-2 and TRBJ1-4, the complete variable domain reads EAGVAQSPRYKIIEKRQSVAFWCNPISGHATLYWYQQILGQGPKLLIQFQNNGVVDDSQLPKDRFSAERLKGVDSTLKIQPAKLEDSAVYLCASSLAGGFWEKLFFGSGTQLSVL.

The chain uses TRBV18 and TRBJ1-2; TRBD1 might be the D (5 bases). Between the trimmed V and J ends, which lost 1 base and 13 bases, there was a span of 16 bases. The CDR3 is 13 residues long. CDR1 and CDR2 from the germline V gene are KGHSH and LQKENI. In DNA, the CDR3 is TGTGCCAGCTCACCACTAGAGGGGACGGATTGCACCTTC. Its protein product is CASSPLEGTDCTF.

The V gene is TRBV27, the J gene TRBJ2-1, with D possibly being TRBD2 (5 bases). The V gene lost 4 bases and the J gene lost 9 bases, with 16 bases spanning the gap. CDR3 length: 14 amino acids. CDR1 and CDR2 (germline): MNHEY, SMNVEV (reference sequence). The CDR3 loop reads CASSSLEALREQFF. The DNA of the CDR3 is TGTGCCAGCAGTTCCCTGGAGGCCCTCCGTGAGCAGTTCTTC.

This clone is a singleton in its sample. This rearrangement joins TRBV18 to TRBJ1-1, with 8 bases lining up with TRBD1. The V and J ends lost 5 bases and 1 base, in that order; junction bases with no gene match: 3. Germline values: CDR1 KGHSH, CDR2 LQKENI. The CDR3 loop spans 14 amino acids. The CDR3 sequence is CASSSGTGNTEAFF. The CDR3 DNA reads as TGTGCCAGCTCATCCGGGACAGGGAACACTGAAGCTTTCTTT.

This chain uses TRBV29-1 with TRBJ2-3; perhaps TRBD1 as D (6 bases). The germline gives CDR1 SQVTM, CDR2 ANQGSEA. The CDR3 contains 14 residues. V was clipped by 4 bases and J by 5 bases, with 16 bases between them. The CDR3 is CSVALGQVRDTQYF. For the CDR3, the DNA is TGCAGCGTTGCCCTGGGACAAGTCAGAGATACGCAGTATTTT.

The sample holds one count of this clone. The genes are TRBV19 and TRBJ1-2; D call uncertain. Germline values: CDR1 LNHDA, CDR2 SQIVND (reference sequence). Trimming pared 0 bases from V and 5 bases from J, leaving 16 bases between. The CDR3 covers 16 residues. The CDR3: CASSIDRQVVGYGYTF. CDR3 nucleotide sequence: TGTGCCAGTAGTATAGATCGGCAGGTCGTAGGGTATGGCTACACCTTC. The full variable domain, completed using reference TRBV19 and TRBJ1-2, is DGGITQSPKYLFRKEGQNVTLSCEQNLNHDAMYWYRQDPGQGLRLIYYSQIVNDFQKGDIAEGYSVSREKKESFPLTVTSAQKNPTAFYLCASSIDRQVVGYGYTFGSGTRLTVV.

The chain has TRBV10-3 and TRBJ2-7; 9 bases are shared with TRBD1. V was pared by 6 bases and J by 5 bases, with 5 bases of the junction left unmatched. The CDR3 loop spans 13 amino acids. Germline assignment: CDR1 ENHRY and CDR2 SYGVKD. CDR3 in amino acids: CAISGTGTDEQYF. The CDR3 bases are TGTGCCATCAGCGGGACAGGGACCGACGAGCAGTACTTC.

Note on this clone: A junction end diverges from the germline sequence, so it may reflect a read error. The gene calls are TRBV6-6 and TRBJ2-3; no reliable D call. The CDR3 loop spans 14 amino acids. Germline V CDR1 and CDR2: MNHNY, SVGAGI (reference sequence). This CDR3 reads CASSDSPSTDTQYF. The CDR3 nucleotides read TGTGCCAGCAGTGACTCCCCGAGCACAGATACGCAGTATTTT.

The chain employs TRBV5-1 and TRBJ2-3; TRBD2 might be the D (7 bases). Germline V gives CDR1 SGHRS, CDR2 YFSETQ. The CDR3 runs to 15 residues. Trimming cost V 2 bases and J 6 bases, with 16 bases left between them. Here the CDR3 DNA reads TGCGCCAGCAGCTTTACGGGGGGCCCCCAGGATACGCAGTATTTT. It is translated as CASSFTGGPQDTQYF. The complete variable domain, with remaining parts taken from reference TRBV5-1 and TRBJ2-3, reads KAGVTQTPRYLIKTRGQQVTLSCSPISGHRSVSWYQQTPGQGLQFLFEYFSETQRNKGNFPGRFSGRQFSNSRSEMNVSTLELGDSALYLCASSFTGGPQDTQYFGPGTRLTVL.

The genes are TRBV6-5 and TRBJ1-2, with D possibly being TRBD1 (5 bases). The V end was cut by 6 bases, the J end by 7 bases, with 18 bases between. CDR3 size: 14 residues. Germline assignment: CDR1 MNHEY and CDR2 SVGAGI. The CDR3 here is CASSPTMGGFGYTF. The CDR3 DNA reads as TGTGCCAGCAGCCCTACAATGGGGGGATTTGGCTACACCTTC.

CDR3 sequence (DNA): TGTGCCAGCAGCCCCCCGGGAAACACCATATATTTT. Translation: CASSPPGNTIYF. The chain couples TRBV7-9 to TRBJ1-3; D gene uncertain. Germline loops: CDR1 SEHNR, CDR2 FQNEAQ (reference sequence). Trimming left V 5 bases short and J 4 bases short, with 6 bases between. This CDR3 region has 12 residues.

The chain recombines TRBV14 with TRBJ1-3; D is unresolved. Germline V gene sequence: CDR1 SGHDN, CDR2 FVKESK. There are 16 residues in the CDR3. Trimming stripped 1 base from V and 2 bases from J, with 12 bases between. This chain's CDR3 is CASSQVGGGTGNTIYF. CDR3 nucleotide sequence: TGTGCCAGCAGCCAAGTTGGTGGCGGTACTGGAAACACCATATATTTT.

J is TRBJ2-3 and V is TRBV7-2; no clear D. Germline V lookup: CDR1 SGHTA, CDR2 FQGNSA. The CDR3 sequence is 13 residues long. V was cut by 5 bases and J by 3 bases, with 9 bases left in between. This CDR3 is CASSLLGTDTQYF. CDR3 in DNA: TGTGCCAGCAGCCTCCTCGGGACAGATACGCAGTATTTT.

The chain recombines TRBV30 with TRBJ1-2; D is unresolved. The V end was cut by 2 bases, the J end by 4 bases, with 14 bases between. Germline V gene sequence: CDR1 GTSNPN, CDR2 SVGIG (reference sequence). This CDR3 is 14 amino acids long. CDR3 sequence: CAWSKAAVSYGYTF. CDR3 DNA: TGTGCCTGGAGTAAAGCGGCCGTTTCCTATGGCTACACCTTC.

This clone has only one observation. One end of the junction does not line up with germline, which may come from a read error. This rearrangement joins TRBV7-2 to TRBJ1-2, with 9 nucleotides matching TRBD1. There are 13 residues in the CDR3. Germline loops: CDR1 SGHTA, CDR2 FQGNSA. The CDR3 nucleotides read TGTGTCAGCAGCTTGGGACAGGGATATGGCTACACCTTC. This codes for CVSSLGQGYGYTF.

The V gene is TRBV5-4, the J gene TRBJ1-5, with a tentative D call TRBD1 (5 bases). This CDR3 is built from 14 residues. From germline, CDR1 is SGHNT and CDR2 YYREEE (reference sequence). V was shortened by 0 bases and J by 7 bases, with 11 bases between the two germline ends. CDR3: CASSLEGIGQPQHF. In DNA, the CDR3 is TGTGCCAGCAGCTTGGAGGGGATTGGGCAGCCCCAGCATTTT.

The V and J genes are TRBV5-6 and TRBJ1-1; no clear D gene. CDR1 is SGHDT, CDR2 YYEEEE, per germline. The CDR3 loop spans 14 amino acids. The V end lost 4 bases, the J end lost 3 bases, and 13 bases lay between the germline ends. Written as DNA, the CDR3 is TGTGCCAGCAGCCCCCGGCCCTCGGACACTGAAGCTTTCTTT. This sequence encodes CASSPRPSDTEAFF.

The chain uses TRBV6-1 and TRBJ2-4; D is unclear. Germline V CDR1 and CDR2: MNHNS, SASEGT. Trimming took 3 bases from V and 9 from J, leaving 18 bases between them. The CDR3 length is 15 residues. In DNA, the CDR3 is TGTGCCAGCAGTGAGGGCAACCAATTAAGAGTCATTCAGTACTTC. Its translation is CASSEGNQLRVIQYF.

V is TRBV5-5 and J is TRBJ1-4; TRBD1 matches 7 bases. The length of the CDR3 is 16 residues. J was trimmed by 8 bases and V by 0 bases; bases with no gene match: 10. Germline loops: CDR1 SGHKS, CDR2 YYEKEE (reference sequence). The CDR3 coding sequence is TGTGCCAGCAGCTTGGGAGAGGGGGCGTCGTGGGAAAAACTGTTTTTT. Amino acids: CASSLGEGASWEKLFF.

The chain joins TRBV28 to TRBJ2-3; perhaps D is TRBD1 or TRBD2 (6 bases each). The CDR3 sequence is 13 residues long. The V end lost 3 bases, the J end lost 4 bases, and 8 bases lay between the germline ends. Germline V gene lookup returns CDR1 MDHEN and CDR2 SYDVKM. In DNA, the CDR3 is TGTGCCAGCAGTTTCGGGGGCGCAGATACGCAGTATTTT. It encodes CASSFGGADTQYF.

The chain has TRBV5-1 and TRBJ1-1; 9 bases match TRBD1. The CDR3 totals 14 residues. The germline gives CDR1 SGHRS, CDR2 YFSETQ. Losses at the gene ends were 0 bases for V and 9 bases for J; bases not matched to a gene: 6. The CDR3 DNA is TGCGCCAGCAGCTTGGACAGGGGGCGAAGTAAAGCTTTCTTT. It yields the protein CASSLDRGRSKAFF.